The 19 T cell receptor beta chains below come from one sample, sequenced in a study of blood T cell repertoires in COVID-19. Libraries were prepared by immunoSEQ multiplex PCR; TCRdb keeps only in-frame clonotypes and omits some of them. This table holds some 210,000 clones, 80% to 90% found once. Sequencing was performed on PBMCs or T cells enriched from blood (not recorded which). Every receptor here comes from a man between 35 and 55 years old who had recovered from COVID-19.

V gene TRBV5-8 combines with J gene TRBJ1-1; TRBD1 agrees at 7 bases. V gave up 4 bases and J gave up 4 bases; unmatched junction bases: 13. CDR3 length: 16 residues. CDR1 and CDR2 from the germline V gene are SGHTS and YDEGEE. CDR3: CASSRGTAVDVTEAFF. The DNA for the CDR3 is TGTGCCAGCAGCAGGGGGACAGCGGTTGACGTCACTGAAGCTTTCTTT.

The CDR3 DNA is TGCGCCAGCAGCTTGAGGGACAGGGTAAATGGCTACACCTTC. Translating gives CASSLRDRVNGYTF. The chain combines TRBV5-1 with TRBJ1-2; 9 nucleotides match TRBD1. The CDR3 runs 14 residues. The germline V gene has CDR1 SGHRS and CDR2 YFSETQ. V dropped 1 base and J dropped 6; count of bases not matched to a gene: 4.

This clone was counted once. This chain joins TRBV10-3 and TRBJ1-5; 8 bases map to TRBD1. The CDR3 runs 16 residues. V shed 3 bases, J shed 3 bases, and the junction held 7 bases outside the gene matches. Germline V gives CDR1 ENHRY, CDR2 SYGVKD. In nucleotides, the CDR3 is TGTGCCATCAGTGATGCGGACAGGGCCTTCAATCAGCCCCAGCATTTT. Translating it yields CAISDADRAFNQPQHF.

The table lists this clone with a count of one. The rearrangement links TRBV4-2 to TRBJ1-1, with D perhaps matching TRBD1 (6 bases). Germline V gene lookup returns CDR1 LGHNA and CDR2 YNFKEQ. V lost 3 bases to trimming and J lost 0 bases, with 17 bases between them. The CDR3 is 17 residues long. DNA for the CDR3: TGTGCCAGCAGCCATGACCCCCAGAGGGGGATGAACACTGAAGCTTTCTTT. This gives the protein CASSHDPQRGMNTEAFF.

The V and J genes are TRBV18 and TRBJ1-3; D may be TRBD1 (5 bases). Trimming took off 5 bases at V and 1 base at J, with 15 bases between the two ends. The CDR3 covers 16 residues. CDR1 and CDR2 from the germline V gene are KGHSH and LQKENI. DNA for the CDR3: TGTGCCAGCTCATCCGTCATGGGGGGATCTGGAAACACCATATATTTT. Its protein product is CASSSVMGGSGNTIYF.

The chain carries TRBV24-1 and TRBJ2-3, with D possibly TRBD2 on 5 matching bases. The V and J ends lost 0 bases and 3 bases respectively, with 15 bases between them. Germline V gene sequence: CDR1 KGHDR, CDR2 SFDVKD. The CDR3 loop spans 17 amino acids. The CDR3 is CATSDLQGGYGTDTQYF. The CDR3 bases are TGTGCCACCAGTGATTTGCAAGGCGGGTACGGAACAGATACGCAGTATTTT.

V and J are TRBV10-3 and TRBJ1-3; TRBD1 agrees at 10 bases. V was pared by 7 bases and J by 3 bases, with 3 bases of the junction left unmatched. The CDR3 spans 14 residues. CDR1 is ENHRY and CDR2 is SYGVKD in the germline V gene. The CDR3 loop reads CAITTGGSGNTIYF. DNA of the CDR3: TGTGCCATCACGACAGGGGGCAGTGGAAACACCATATATTTT.

The chain carries TRBV6-1 and TRBJ1-1; a weak D match, TRBD1 (5 bases). The CDR3 spans 13 residues. V lost 3 bases, J lost 11 bases, and 16 bases lay in between. Germline lookup yields CDR1 MNHNS and CDR2 SASEGT. The CDR3 DNA is TGTGCCAGCAGTGAGGTGCCGGAGGGGACGGCTTTCTTT. Its protein product is CASSEVPEGTAFF.

The chain couples TRBV7-8 to TRBJ2-2, with D perhaps matching TRBD2 (5 bases). Germline assignment: CDR1 SGHVS and CDR2 FQNEAQ. This CDR3 is 14 amino acids long. The V end was cut by 1 base, the J end by 9 bases, with 12 bases between. Written as DNA, the CDR3 is TGTGCCAGCAGCTTAGGCAGAGGGAATCGGGAGCTGTTTTTT. Amino acid sequence: CASSLGRGNRELFF.

The chain couples TRBV11-3 to TRBJ2-2; 7 bases agree with TRBD2. Germline trimming cut 1 base from V and 0 bases from J; bases unmatched to any gene: 2. The CDR3 has 16 residues. The germline V gene has CDR1 SGHNT and CDR2 YENEEA. The CDR3 is CASSLGSGTNTGELFF. For the CDR3, the DNA is TGTGCCAGCAGCTTAGGGAGCGGGACGAACACCGGGGAGCTGTTTTTT. Complete variable domain (other parts from reference TRBV11-3 and TRBJ2-2): EAGVVQSPRYKIIEKKQPVAFWCNPISGHNTLYWYLQNLGQGPELLIRYENEEAVDDSQLPKDRFSAERLKGVDSTLKIQPAELGDSAVYLCASSLGSGTNTGELFFGEGSRLTVL.

The chain has TRBV7-2 and TRBJ2-1, with TRBD2 matching over 9 bases. The CDR3 has 15 amino acids. CDR1 and CDR2 (germline): SGHTA, FQGNSA. The V and J ends lost 1 base and 4 bases, in that order; junction bases with no gene match: 2. The CDR3 protein is CASSLGRGGYNEQFF. CDR3 nucleotide sequence: TGTGCCAGCAGCTTAGGGCGGGGGGGATACAATGAGCAGTTCTTC.

This rearrangement joins TRBV11-2 to TRBJ1-4, with 8 nucleotides matching TRBD1. V gave up 8 bases and J gave up 6 bases; unmatched junction bases: 11. CDR1 and CDR2 (germline): SGHAT, FQNNGV. The CDR3 spans 15 residues. The DNA of the CDR3 is TGTGCCAGCGGGACAGGCTTAATTGATTATGAAAAACTGTTTTTT. Protein: CASGTGLIDYEKLFF.

This chain joins TRBV5-1 and TRBJ2-1; unclear D gene. With 0 bases removed from V and 4 bases from J, the gap between germline ends came to 11 bases. Germline V lookup: CDR1 SGHRS, CDR2 YFSETQ. CDR3 length: 15 amino acids. The CDR3 DNA reads TGCGCCAGCAGCTTGGCCCCGACTGGGTACAATGAGCAGTTCTTC. Residues: CASSLAPTGYNEQFF. Together with reference TRBV5-1 and TRBJ2-1, the CDR3 gives the full variable domain: KAGVTQTPRYLIKTRGQQVTLSCSPISGHRSVSWYQQTPGQGLQFLFEYFSETQRNKGNFPGRFSGRQFSNSRSEMNVSTLELGDSALYLCASSLAPTGYNEQFFGPGTRLTVL.

The chain couples TRBV6-5 to TRBJ2-7; TRBD1 is a possible D gene (5 bases). The V and J ends lost 7 bases and 3 bases respectively, with 7 bases between them. The CDR3 covers 11 residues. CDR1 and CDR2 (germline): MNHEY, SVGAGI. CDR3 amino acids: CASKGVYEQYF. As DNA, the CDR3 is TGTGCCAGCAAAGGGGTCTACGAGCAGTACTTC.

A remark on this clone: The same CDR3 arises from other DNA sequences in this sample as well. The V gene is TRBV19, the J gene TRBJ1-3; 8 bases match TRBD1. Unmatched junction bases numbered 3, after V lost 6 bases and J lost 2 bases. The germline V gene encodes CDR1 LNHDA and CDR2 SQIVND (reference sequence). The CDR3 sequence is 14 residues long. Here the CDR3 DNA reads TGTGCCAGTAGGTCACAGGGGGCTGGAAACACCATATATTTT. This gives the protein CASRSQGAGNTIYF.

The chain combines TRBV3-1 (or the pseudogene TRBV3-2) with TRBJ1-1; D unresolved. Trimming left V 3 bases short and J 0 bases short, with 11 bases between. CDR3 length: 15 residues. The germline CDR1 and CDR2 sequences are LGHDT and YNNKEL (reference sequence). CDR3 nucleotides: TGTGCCAGCAGCCACCAGATCGAATTGAACACTGAAGCTTTCTTT. This encodes CASSHQIELNTEAFF.

V is TRBV30 and J is TRBJ1-4, with D hard to call. The V end lost 5 bases, the J end lost 3 bases, and 16 bases lay between the germline ends. The CDR3 totals 15 residues. Germline V lookup: CDR1 GTSNPN, CDR2 SVGIG (reference sequence). The chain's CDR3 is CAWLPALAPNEKLFF. In nucleotides, the CDR3 is TGTGCCTGGCTACCCGCCCTCGCACCTAATGAAAAACTGTTTTTT.

This rearrangement joins TRBV6-1 to TRBJ2-3; TRBD2 matches at 12 bases. V was clipped by 1 base and J by 9 bases; unmatched bases: 8. Per the germline V gene, CDR1 is MNHNS and CDR2 is SASEGT. CDR3 size: 16 residues. DNA of the CDR3: TGTGCCAGCAGTGAAGGTCACGGGACTAGCGGGCACACGCAGTATTTT. Translated: CASSEGHGTSGHTQYF.

The V and J genes are TRBV27 and TRBJ2-7, with a possible D match to TRBD1 (6 bases). This CDR3 spans 14 amino acids. The V gene lost 0 bases and the J gene lost 1 base, with 7 bases spanning the gap. Germline lookup yields CDR1 MNHEY and CDR2 SMNVEV (reference sequence). The CDR3 nucleotides read TGTGCCAGCAGTTTATCGGACAGTTCCTACGAGCAGTACTTC. It specifies CASSLSDSSYEQYF.